This TCR beta chain is from a study of blood T cell repertoires in COVID-19. Across the study: Both acute and convalescent COVID-19 samples were obtained from the United States, Italy and Spain. PBMCs, B-cell-depleted T cells, or T cells provided the cDNA or gDNA that made up the material.

Germline V lookup: CDR1 LGHNA, CDR2 YSLEER. Germline trimming cut 4 bases from V and 3 bases from J; bases unmatched to any gene: 2. The CDR3 covers 14 residues. Data came from immunoSEQ multiplex PCR; TCRdb stores just in-frame clones and leaves some out. The profile shows a few hundred thousand clones, roughly 85% of them singletons. This clonotype was obtained from a woman between 25 and 40 years old with active or convalescent COVID-19. The chain couples TRBV4-3 to TRBJ1-1; TRBD1 matches at 10 bases. The sequencing input was peripheral blood. CDR3 sequence (DNA): TGCGCCAGCAGCCCTGGACAGGGGGACACTGAAGCTTTCTTT. It codes for CASSPGQGDTEAFF.